This T cell receptor beta chain derives from a study of spatial heterogeneity in lung cancer. Time point indicated: sample taken at primary tumor resection. No cell sorting; template was whole RNA from tumor, lung tissue or PBMC. TCRdb ran MiXCR on the 5' RACE reads and lists one entry per CDR3 protein. The sample shows 25,000 or so distinct CDR3 sequences, about 3.3% of them seen only once. Trimming pared 4 bases from V and 7 bases from J, leaving 14 bases between. The CDR3 length is 13 residues. Germline CDR1 and CDR2: SGHKS and YYEKEE (reference sequence). The chain recombines TRBV5-5 with TRBJ1-1; possibly TRBD1 for D (5 bases). This specimen was PBMCs, taken at surgery. This TCR was sampled from a female donor with early-stage non-small cell lung cancer. CDR3 loop: CASSPADTFEAFF. CDR3 nucleotide sequence: TGTGCCAGCAGCCCCGCGGACACATTTGAAGCTTTCTTT.